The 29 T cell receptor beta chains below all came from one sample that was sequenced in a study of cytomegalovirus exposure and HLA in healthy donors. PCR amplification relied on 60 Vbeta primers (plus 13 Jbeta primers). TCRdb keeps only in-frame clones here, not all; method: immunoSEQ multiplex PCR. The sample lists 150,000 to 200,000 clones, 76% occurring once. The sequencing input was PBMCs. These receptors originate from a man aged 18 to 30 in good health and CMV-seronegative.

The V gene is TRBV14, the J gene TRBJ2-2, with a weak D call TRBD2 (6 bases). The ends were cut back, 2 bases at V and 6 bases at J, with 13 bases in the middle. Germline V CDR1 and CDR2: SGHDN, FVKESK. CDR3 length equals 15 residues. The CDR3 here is CASSQPGVYPGELFF. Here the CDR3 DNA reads TGTGCCAGCAGCCAACCGGGAGTGTACCCCGGGGAGCTGTTTTTT.

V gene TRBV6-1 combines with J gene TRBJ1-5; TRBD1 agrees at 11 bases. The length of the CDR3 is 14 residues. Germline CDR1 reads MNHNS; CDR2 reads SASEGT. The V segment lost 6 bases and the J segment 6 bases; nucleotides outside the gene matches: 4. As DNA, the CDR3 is TGTGCCAGCAGGGACAGGGGGCAAAGTCAGCCCCAGCATTTT. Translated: CASRDRGQSQPQHF.

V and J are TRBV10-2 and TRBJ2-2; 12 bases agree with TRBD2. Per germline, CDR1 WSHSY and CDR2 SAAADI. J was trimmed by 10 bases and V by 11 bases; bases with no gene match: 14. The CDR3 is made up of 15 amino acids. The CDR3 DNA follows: TGCGCCGGGTCTAGCGGGGGGGCCGAAAAACTGGAGCTGTTTTTT. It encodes CAGSSGGAEKLELFF.

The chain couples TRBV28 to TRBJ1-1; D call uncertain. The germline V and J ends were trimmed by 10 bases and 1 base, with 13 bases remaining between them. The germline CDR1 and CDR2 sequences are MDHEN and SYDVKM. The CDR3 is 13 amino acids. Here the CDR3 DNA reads TGTGCCACCATGGGCGCAGGGAACACTGAAGCTTTCTTT. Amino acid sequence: CATMGAGNTEAFF. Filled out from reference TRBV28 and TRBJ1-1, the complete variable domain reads DVKVTQSSRYLVKRTGEKVFLECVQDMDHENMFWYRQDPGLGLRLIYFSYDVKMKEKGDIPEGYSVSREKKERFSLILESASTNQTSMYLCATMGAGNTEAFFGQGTRLTVV.

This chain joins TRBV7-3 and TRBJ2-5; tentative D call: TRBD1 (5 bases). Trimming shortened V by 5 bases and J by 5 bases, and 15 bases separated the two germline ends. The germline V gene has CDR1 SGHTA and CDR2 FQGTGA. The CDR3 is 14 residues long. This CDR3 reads CASSPQGGRETQYF. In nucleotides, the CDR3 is TGTGCCAGCAGCCCCCAGGGTGGGCGGGAGACCCAGTACTTC. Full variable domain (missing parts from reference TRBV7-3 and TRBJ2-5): GAGVSQTPSNKVTEKGKYVELRCDPISGHTALYWYRQSLGQGPEFLIYFQGTGAADDSGLPNDRFFAVRPEGSVSTLKIQRTERGDSAVYLCASSPQGGRETQYFGPGTRLLVL.

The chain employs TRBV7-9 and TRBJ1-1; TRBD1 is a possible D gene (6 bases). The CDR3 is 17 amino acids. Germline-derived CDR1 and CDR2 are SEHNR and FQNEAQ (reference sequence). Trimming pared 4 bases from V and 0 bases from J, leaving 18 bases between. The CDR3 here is CASSSPGRTEMNTEAFF. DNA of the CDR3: TGTGCCAGCAGCTCGCCTGGAAGGACAGAGATGAACACTGAAGCTTTCTTT.

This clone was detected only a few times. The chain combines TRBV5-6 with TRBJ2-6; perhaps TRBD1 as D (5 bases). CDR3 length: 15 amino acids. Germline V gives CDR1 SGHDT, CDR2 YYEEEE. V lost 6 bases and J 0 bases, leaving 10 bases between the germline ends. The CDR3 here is CASTPQGSGANVLTF. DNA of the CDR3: TGTGCCAGCACCCCCCAGGGCTCTGGGGCCAACGTCCTGACTTTC.

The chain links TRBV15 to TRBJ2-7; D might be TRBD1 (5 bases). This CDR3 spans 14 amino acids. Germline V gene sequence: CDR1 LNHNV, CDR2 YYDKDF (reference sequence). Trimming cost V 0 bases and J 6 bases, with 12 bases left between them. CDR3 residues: CATSRDPGQGEQYF. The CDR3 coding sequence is TGTGCCACCAGCAGAGATCCAGGGCAGGGCGAGCAGTACTTC.

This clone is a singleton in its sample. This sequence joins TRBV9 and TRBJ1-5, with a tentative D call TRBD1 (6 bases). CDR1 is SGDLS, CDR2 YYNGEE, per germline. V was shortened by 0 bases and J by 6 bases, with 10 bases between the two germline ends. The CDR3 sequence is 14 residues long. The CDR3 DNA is TGTGCCAGCAGCGTAGAGGGGGGGGCTCAGCCCCAGCATTTT. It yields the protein CASSVEGGAQPQHF.

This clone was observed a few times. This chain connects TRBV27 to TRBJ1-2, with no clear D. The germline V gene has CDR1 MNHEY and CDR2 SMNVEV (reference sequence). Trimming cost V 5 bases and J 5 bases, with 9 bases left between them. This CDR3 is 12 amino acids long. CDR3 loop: CASSPLTYGYTF. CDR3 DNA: TGTGCCAGCAGTCCTTTGACATATGGCTACACCTTC.

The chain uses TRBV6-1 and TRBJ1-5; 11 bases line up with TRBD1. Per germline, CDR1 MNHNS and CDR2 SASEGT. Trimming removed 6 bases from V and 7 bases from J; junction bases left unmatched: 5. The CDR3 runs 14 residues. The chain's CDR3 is CASRADRGHQPQHF. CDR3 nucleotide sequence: TGTGCCAGCAGGGCGGACAGGGGGCACCAGCCCCAGCATTTT.

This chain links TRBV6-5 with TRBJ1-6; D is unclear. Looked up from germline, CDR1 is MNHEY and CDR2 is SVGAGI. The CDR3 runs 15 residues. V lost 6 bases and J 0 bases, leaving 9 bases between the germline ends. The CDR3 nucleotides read TGTGCCAGCAGACCGGGAGGCTCCTATAATTCACCCCTCCACTTT. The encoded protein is CASRPGGSYNSPLHF.

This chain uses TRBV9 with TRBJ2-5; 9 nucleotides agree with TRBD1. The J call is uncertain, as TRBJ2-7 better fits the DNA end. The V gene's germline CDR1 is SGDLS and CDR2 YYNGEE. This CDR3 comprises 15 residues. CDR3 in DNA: TGTGCCAGCAGCGTAGGAGACAGGGGGAACTACGAGCAGTACTTC. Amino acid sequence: CASSVGDRGNYEQYF.

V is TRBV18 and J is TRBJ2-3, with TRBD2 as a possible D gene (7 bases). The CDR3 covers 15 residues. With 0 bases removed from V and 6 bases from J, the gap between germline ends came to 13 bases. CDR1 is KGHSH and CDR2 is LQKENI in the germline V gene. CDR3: CASSPPVGGADTQYF. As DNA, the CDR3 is TGTGCCAGCTCACCACCGGTGGGGGGGGCCGATACGCAGTATTTT.

As DNA, the CDR3 is TGTGCCAGCAGTTTCTCGGACAGGGTGGACACCGGGGAGCTGTTTTTT. Residues: CASSFSDRVDTGELFF. V is TRBV27 and J is TRBJ2-2, with 8 bases matching TRBD1. Unmatched junction bases numbered 6, after V lost 3 bases and J lost 3 bases. Germline V gives CDR1 MNHEY, CDR2 SMNVEV (reference sequence). The CDR3 spans 16 residues.

Written as DNA, the CDR3 is TGTGCCAGCAGTAGTACAGCTTTCGAGCAGTACTTC. It codes for CASSSTAFEQYF. The chain carries TRBV27 and TRBJ2-5, with unresolved D. The end of the DNA is better explained by TRBJ2-7, so the J call may be wrong. The CDR3 is 12 amino acids. Germline-derived CDR1 and CDR2 are MNHEY and SMNVEV (reference sequence).

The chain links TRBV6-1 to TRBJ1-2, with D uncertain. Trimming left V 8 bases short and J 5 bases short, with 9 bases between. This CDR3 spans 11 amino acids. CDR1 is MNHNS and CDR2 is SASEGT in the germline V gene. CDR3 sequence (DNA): TGTGCCAGCCGGCGGATTTATGGCTACACCTTC. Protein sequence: CASRRIYGYTF.

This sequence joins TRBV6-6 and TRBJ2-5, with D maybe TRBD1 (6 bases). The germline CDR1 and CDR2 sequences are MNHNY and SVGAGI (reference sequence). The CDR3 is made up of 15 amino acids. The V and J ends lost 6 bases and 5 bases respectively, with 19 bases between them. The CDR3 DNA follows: TGTGCCAGCAGCTTGACAGGCCCCTGGGGGGAGACCCAGTACTTC. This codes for CASSLTGPWGETQYF.

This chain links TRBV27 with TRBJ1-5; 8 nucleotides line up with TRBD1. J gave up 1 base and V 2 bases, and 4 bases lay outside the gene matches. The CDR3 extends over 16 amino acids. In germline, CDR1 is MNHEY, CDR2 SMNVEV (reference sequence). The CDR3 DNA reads TGTGCCAGCAGTTTAGGACAGGGAGCGAGCAATCAGCCCCAGCATTTT. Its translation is CASSLGQGASNQPQHF.

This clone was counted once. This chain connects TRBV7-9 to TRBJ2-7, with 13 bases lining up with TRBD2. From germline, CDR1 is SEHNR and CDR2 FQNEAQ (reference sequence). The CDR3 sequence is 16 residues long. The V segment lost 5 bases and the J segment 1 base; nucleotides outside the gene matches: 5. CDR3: CASSPWTSGGSYEQYF. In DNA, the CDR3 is TGTGCCAGCAGCCCCTGGACTAGCGGGGGTTCCTACGAGCAGTACTTC.

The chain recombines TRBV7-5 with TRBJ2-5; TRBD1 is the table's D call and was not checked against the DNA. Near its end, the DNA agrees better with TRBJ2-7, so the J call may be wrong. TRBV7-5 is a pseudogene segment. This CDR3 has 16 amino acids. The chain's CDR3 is CARSTEPGQGIHEQYF. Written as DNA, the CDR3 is TGTGCCAGGAGCACAGAGCCGGGACAGGGTATCCACGAGCAGTACTTC.

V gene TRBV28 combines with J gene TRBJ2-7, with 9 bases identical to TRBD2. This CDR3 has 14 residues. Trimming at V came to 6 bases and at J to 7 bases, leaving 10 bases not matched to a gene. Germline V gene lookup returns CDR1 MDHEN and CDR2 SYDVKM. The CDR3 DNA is TGTGCCAGCAGCGTAGCGGGGGAGCTCCTAGAGCAGTACTTC. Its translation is CASSVAGELLEQYF.

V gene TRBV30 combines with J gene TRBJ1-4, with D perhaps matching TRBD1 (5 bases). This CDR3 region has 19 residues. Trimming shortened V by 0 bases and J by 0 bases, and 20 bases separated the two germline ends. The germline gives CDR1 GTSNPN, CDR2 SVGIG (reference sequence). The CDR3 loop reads CAWSVQRTHPPATNEKLFF. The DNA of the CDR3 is TGTGCCTGGAGTGTCCAACGGACACACCCTCCGGCAACTAATGAAAAACTGTTTTTT.

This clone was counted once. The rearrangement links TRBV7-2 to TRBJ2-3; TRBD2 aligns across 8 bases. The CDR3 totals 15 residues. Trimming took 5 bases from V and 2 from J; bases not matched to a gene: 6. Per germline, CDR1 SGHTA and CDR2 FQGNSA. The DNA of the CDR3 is TGTGCCAGCAGCCTTAGCGGGGCTAACACAGATACGCAGTATTTT. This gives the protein CASSLSGANTDTQYF.

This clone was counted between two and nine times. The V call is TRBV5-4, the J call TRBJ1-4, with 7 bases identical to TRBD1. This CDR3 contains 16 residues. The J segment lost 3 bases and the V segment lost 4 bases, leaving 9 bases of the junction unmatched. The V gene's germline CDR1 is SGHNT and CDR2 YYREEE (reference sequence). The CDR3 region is CASSLSYRGSNEKLFF. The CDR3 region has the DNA TGTGCCAGCAGCCTATCCTACAGGGGATCTAATGAAAAACTGTTTTTT. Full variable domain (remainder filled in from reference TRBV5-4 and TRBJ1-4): ETGVTQSPTHLIKTRGQQVTLRCSSQSGHNTVSWYQQALGQGPQFIFQYYREEENGRGNFPPRFSGLQFPNYSSELNVNALELDDSALYLCASSLSYRGSNEKLFFGSGTQLSVL.

The CDR3 DNA reads TGTGCCAGCAGTACAGGGTTACGTGGCACAGATACGCAGTATTTT. This codes for CASSTGLRGTDTQYF. The genes are TRBV6-1 and TRBJ2-3, with a tentative D call TRBD1 (6 bases). The V end was cut by 5 bases, the J end by 1 base, with 13 bases between. The CDR3 has 15 residues. Germline values: CDR1 MNHNS, CDR2 SASEGT.

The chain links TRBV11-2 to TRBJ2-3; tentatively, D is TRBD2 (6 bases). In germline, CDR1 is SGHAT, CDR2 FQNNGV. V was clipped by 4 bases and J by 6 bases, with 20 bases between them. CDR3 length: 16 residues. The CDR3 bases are TGTGCCAGCAGCTGGAACTCGAGGCGGGGAGGCGATACGCAGTATTTT. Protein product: CASSWNSRRGGDTQYF.

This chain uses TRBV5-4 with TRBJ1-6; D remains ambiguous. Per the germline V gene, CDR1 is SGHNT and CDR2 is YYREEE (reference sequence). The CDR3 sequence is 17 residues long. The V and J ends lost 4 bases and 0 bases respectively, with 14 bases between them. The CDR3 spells CASSLGGFSSYNSPLHF. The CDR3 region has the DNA TGTGCCAGCAGCCTGGGAGGTTTTAGCTCCTATAATTCACCCCTCCACTTT. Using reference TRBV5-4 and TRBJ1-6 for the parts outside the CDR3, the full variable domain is ETGVTQSPTHLIKTRGQQVTLRCSSQSGHNTVSWYQQALGQGPQFIFQYYREEENGRGNFPPRFSGLQFPNYSSELNVNALELDDSALYLCASSLGGFSSYNSPLHFGNGTRLTVT.

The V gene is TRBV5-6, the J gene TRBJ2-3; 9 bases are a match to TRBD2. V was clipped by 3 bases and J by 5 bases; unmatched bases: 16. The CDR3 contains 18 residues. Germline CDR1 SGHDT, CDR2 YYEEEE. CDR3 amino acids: CASSSFSGIAGEGDTQYF. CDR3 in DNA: TGTGCCAGCAGCTCATTTTCCGGAATAGCGGGAGAGGGAGATACGCAGTATTTT.